This T cell receptor (beta chain) was obtained from a study of OX40 agonist ivuxolimab in advanced cancers. For the study at large: Having had anti-PD-1, anti-PD-L1 or anti-CTLA-4 therapy before was allowed, and about 42% had some. Study findings and constraints: The CD4+ and CD8+ T cells in the blood had expanded clonally by week 6 at 0.1 to 3.0 mg/kg. Averaging showed that CD8+ T cells had more expanded clones than CD4+ did. Those patients achieving a partial response at 0.1-3.0 mg/kg showed among the lowest clonal expansion.

TCRdb's table, derived via immunoSEQ multiplex PCR, lists solely in-frame clones and lacks some. The table has over 65,000 clones, 84% seen once. Notes on this clone: Its specificity is unknown.

The CDR3 spans 15 residues. The V gene lost 5 bases and the J gene lost 5 bases, with 18 bases spanning the gap. Germline values: CDR1 MNHEY, CDR2 SVGAGI. This chain connects TRBV6-5 to TRBJ2-5, with D maybe TRBD2 (7 bases). This TCR was recovered from an adult with an advanced solid tumor such as melanoma, head and neck, liver or kidney cancer. The sample was CD4+ or CD8+ T cells sorted from blood, taken in a trial of the OX40 agonist ivuxolimab. The CDR3, as DNA: TGTGCCAGCAGTACCCCTCGGGGGGCAGGGGAGACCCAGTACTTC. Residues: CASSTPRGAGETQYF.